This section outlines one TCR beta chain sequence together with its context. Its antigen is unknown. Base qualities are not at hand, and no much larger clone is one base apart. This sample stems from a study of blood T cell repertoires in COVID-19 (dated by TCRdb to 2020 to 2021). Turning to the overall study: Samples from collaborators originated in the United States, Italy and Spain and spanned both the acute and convalescent phases of COVID-19. The material from the prospective study consisted of cDNA or gDNA derived from T cells, B-cell-depleted T cells, or PBMCs. Deeply sampled blood TCRbeta repertoires from subjects exposed to, actively infected with, or recovered from COVID-19 were included in the dataset. A freely available public database, intended as a resource for researchers studying the immune response to SARS-CoV-2, is where the repertoires were released. The samples were drawn from two sources: the first 160 participants of the ongoing ImmuneRACE study, and 1,200 or so subjects contributed by 6 global collaborators. Sample metadata almost always included a de-identified subject ID, COVID-19 status, age in years and sex. HLA class I and class II types, where available, came from metadata supplied by the sample provider rather than from assay-based typing.

In the prospective study, participants were roughly 18 to 100 years old, resided in about 25 geographic areas of the United States, and were enrolled through a virtual design. Cohort assignment in the prospective study relied on participant-reported clinical history from a screening survey and a study questionnaire. In the prospective study, whole blood, serum and a nasopharyngeal or oropharyngeal swab were collected from each participant by mobile phlebotomists. Participants in the prospective study had the option to provide additional blood draws and questionnaires over a 2-month period. Prospective study blood samples were shipped either frozen or at room temperature before DNA extraction. TCRbeta CDR3 regions were amplified from genomic DNA by means of the immunoSEQ Assay, a bias-controlled multiplex PCR. Per the source publication's procedure: Within the assay, amplification of reference gene primers was used to estimate how many nucleated cells each sample contained. To quantify the absolute abundance of each unique TCRbeta CDR3 rearrangement, sequence reads were collapsed and filtered. Productive Simpson clonality was computed per sample as the square root of Simpson's diversity index over productive rearrangements. Held by TCRdb, this immuneACCESS table contains in-frame sequences only and omits some clones. Under half of the omission traces to an unresolved V gene where checked; the cause of the rest is unknown. V, J and clone size reflect that table, while D and trimming were determined from the DNA. The sample has approximately 200,000 clones on record, around 85% of them singletons. Roughly 1.3% of the sample is in the top ten clones.

On the study overall, not on this receptor specifically: The amount of clinical and demographic metadata varied by source and participant and was provided uncurated.

The clonotype comes from a woman aged 40 to 55 with acute COVID-19. The sample taken for sequencing was PBMCs or T cells enriched from blood (not recorded which).

The sequenced DNA: TGTGCCAGTAGTACCTCCGGGACAGGGGTTGAAGCTTTCTTT. It encodes CASSTSGTGVEAFF. The sequence is built from TRBV19 and TRBJ1-1; TRBD1 aligns with 10 central bases. CDR1 and CDR2 (LNHDA, SQIVND) derive from the germline V gene (reference sequence). V has 4 bases trimmed and J has 7 bases trimmed; junction bases matching no gene number 6. The CDR3 starts with the cysteine, ends with the phenylalanine, and has 14 residues. Only the CDR3 DNA stays, 42 bases, in frame from base 1.